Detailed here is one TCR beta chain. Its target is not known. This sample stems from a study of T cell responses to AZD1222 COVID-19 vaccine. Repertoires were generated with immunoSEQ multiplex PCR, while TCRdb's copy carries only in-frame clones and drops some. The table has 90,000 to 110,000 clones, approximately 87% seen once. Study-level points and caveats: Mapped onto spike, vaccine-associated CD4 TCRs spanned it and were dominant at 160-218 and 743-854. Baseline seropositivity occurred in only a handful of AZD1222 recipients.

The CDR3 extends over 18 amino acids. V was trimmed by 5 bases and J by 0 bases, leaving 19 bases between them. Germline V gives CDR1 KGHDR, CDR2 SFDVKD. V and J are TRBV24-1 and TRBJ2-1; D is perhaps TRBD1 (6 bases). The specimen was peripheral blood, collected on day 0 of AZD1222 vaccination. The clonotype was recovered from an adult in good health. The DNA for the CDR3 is TGTGCCACCAGTGGGGTCCGGAAAACAGGGTCCTCCTACAATGAGCAGTTCTTC. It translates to CATSGVRKTGSSYNEQFF.